This T cell receptor beta chain came from a study of CD8 T cells in ankylosing spondylitis. Findings of the study overall: Within ankylosing spondylitis blood, a TCR beta motif made up of under 10 highly homologous variants appeared to be characteristic.

MiXCR was run by TCRdb on the 5' RACE reads, yielding one entry per CDR3 protein. Seen here are approximately 140,000 distinct CDR3 sequences, 17% observed once, and the top ten hold about 33%. Germline V gene sequence: CDR1 LGHDT, CDR2 YNNKEL (reference sequence). The CDR3 has 14 amino acids. Trimming shortened V by 4 bases and J by 2 bases, and 12 bases separated the two germline ends. This clonotype was counted only a few times. Its target is not known. The TCR was taken from a male donor with ankylosing spondylitis. Sequences were obtained from blood, either unsorted or a sorted T cell fraction (not recorded which). J is TRBJ2-7 and V is TRBV3-1; D is perhaps TRBD2 (6 bases). The CDR3 coding sequence is TGTGCCAGCAGCCCCGGAGGAGGGACCTACGAGCAGTACTTC. As protein: CASSPGGGTYEQYF.